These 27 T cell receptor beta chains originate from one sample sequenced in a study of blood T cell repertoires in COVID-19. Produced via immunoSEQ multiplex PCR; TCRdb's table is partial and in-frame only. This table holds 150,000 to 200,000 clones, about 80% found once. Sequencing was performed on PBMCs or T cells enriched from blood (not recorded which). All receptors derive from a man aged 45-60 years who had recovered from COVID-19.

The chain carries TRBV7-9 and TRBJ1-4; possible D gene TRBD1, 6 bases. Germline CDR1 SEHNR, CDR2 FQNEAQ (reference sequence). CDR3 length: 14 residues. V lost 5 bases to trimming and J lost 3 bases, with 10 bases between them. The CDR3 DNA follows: TGTGCCAGCAGCCCCGGACAGCCTAATGAAAAACTGTTTTTT. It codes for CASSPGQPNEKLFF.

CDR3 nucleotide sequence: TGTGCCAGCAGCGCCGGGACAGGGAAAGGGAATCAGCCCCAGCATTTT. This codes for CASSAGTGKGNQPQHF. This chain connects TRBV9 to TRBJ1-5, with 9 bases identical to TRBD1. The CDR3 is 16 residues long. Unmatched junction bases numbered 8, after V lost 3 bases and J lost 4 bases. Germline-derived CDR1 and CDR2 are SGDLS and YYNGEE.

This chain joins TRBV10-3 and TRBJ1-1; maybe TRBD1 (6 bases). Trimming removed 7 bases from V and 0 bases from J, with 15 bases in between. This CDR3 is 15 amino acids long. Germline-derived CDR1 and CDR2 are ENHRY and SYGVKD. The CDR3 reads CAIKPARDMNTEAFF. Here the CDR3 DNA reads TGTGCCATCAAACCGGCCAGGGACATGAACACTGAAGCTTTCTTT.

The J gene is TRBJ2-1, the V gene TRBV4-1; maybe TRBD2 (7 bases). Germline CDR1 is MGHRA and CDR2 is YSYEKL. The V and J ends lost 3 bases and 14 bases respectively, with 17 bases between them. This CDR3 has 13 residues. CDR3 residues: CASSQGASGRKFF. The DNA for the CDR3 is TGCGCCAGCAGCCAGGGGGCCTCCGGGAGGAAGTTCTTC.

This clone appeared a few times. Here the CDR3 DNA reads TGTGCCAGCAGTCCTAAATCCGGGGGAGGATATAATTCACCCCTCCACTTT. The encoded protein is CASSPKSGGGYNSPLHF. The rearrangement uses TRBV27 and TRBJ1-6; possibly TRBD1 for D (5 bases). Trimming took off 5 bases at V and 4 bases at J, with 18 bases between the two ends. CDR1 is MNHEY and CDR2 is SMNVEV in the germline V gene (reference sequence). The CDR3 has 17 amino acids.

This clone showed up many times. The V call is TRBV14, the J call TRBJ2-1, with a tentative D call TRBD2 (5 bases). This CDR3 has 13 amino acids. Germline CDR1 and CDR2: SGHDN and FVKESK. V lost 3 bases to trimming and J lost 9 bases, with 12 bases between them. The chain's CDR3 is CASSQTDLLEQFF. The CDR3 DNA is TGTGCCAGCAGCCAGACGGACTTGCTTGAGCAGTTCTTC.

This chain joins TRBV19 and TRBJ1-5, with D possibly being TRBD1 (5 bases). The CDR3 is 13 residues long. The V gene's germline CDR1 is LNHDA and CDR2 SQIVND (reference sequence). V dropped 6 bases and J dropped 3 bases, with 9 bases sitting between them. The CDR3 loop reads CASSQGINQPQHF. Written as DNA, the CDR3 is TGTGCCAGTAGCCAGGGAATCAATCAGCCCCAGCATTTT.

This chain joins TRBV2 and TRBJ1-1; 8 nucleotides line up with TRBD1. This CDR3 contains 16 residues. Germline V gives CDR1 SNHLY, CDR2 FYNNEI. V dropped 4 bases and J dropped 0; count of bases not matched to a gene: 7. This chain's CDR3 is CASSGPGTGLNTEAFF. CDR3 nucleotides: TGTGCCAGCAGTGGTCCCGGGACAGGTTTGAACACTGAAGCTTTCTTT.

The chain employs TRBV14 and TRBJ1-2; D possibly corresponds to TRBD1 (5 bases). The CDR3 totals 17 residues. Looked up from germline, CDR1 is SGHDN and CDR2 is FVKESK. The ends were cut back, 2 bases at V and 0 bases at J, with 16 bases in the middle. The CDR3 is CASSQLTLGTANYGYTF. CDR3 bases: TGTGCCAGCAGCCAATTAACTCTAGGGACTGCTAACTATGGCTACACCTTC.

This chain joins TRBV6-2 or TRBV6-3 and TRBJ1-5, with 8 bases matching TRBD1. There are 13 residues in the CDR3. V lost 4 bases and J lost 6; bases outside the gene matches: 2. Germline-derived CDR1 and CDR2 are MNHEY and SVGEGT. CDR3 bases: TGTGCCAGCAGTTCCGACAGGGGTCAGCCCCAGCATTTT. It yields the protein CASSSDRGQPQHF.

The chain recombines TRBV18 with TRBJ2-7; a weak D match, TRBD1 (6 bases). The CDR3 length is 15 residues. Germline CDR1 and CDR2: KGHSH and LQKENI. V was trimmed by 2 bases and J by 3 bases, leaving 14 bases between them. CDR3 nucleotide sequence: TGTGCCAGCTCACCATATGGGGGCAAGGGCTACGAGCAGTACTTC. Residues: CASSPYGGKGYEQYF.

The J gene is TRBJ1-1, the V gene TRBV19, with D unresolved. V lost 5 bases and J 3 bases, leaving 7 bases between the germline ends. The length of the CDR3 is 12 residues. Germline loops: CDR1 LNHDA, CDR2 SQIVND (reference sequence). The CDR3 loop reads CASSYLHTEAFF. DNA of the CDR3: TGTGCCAGTAGTTACTTGCACACTGAAGCTTTCTTT.

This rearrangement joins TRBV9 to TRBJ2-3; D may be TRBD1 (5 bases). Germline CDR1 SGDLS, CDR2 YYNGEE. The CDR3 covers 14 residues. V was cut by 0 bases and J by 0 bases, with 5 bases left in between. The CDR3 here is CASSVAGSTDTQYF. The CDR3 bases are TGTGCCAGCAGCGTAGCAGGGAGCACAGATACGCAGTATTTT.

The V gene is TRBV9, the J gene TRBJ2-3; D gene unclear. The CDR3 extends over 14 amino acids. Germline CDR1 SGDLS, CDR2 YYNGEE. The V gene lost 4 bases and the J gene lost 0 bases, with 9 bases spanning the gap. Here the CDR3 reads CASSPQKSTDTQYF. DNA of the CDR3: TGTGCCAGCAGCCCACAAAAGAGCACAGATACGCAGTATTTT. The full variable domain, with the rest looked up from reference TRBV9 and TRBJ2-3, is DSGVTQTPKHLITATGQRVTLRCSPRSGDLSVYWYQQSLDQGLQFLIQYYNGEERAKGNILERFSAQQFPDLHSELNLSSLELGDSALYFCASSPQKSTDTQYFGPGTRLTVL.

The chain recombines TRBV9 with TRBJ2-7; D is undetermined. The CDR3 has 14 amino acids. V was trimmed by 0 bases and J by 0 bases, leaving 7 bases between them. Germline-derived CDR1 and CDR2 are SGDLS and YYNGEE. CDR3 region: CASSVEAVSYEQYF. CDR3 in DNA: TGTGCCAGCAGCGTAGAGGCGGTCTCCTACGAGCAGTACTTC.

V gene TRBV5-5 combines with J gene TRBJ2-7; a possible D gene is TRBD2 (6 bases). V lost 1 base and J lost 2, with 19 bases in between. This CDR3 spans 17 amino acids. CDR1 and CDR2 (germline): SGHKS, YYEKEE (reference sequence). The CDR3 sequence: CASSLSTVGGTTYEQYF. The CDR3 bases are TGTGCCAGCAGCTTGTCGACAGTGGGCGGGACGACCTACGAGCAGTACTTC.

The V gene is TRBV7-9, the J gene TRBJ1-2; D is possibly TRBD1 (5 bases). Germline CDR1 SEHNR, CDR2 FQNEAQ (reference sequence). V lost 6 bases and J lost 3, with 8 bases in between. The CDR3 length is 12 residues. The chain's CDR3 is CASSDRYYGYTF. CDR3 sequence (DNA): TGTGCCAGCAGTGACAGATACTATGGCTACACCTTC.

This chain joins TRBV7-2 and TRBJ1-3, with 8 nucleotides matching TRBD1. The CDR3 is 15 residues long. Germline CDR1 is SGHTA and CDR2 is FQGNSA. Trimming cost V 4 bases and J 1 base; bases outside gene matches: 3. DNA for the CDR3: TGTGCCAGCAGCTACGGGACAGGATCTGGAAACACCATATATTTT. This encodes CASSYGTGSGNTIYF.

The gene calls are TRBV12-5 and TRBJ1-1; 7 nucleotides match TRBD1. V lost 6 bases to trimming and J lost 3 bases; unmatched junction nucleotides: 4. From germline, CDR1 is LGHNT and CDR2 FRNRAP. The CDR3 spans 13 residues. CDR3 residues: CASGQGDYTEAFF. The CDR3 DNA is TGTGCTAGTGGCCAGGGGGACTACACTGAAGCTTTCTTT. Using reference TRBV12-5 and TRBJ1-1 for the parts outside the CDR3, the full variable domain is DARVTQTPRHKVTEMGQEVTMRCQPILGHNTVFWYRQTMMQGLELLAYFRNRAPLDDSGMPKDRFSAEMPDATLATLKIQPSEPRDSAVYFCASGQGDYTEAFFGQGTRLTVV.

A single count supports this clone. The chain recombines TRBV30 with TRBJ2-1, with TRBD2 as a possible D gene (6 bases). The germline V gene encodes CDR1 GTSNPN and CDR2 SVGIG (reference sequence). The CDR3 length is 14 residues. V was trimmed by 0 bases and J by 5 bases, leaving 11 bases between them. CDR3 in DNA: TGTGCCTGGAGTGTCGGACGGGGGAACAATGAGCAGTTCTTC. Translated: CAWSVGRGNNEQFF. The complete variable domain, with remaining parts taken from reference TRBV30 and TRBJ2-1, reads SQTIHQWPATLVQPVGSPLSLECTVEGTSNPNLYWYRQAAGRGLQLLFYSVGIGQISSEVPQNLSASRPQDRQFILSSKKLLLSDSGFYLCAWSVGRGNNEQFFGPGTRLTVL.

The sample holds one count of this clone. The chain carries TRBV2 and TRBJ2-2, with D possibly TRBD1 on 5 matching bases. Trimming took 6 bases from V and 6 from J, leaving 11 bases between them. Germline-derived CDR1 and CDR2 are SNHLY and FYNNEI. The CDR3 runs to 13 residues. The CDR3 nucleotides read TGTGCCAGCAGGCTGACAGCGTCCGGGGAGCTGTTTTTT. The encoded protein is CASRLTASGELFF. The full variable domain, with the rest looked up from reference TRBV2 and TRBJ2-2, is EPEVTQTPSHQVTQMGQEVILRCVPISNHLYFYWYRQILGQKVEFLVSFYNNEISEKSEIFDDQFSVERPDGSNFTLKIRSTKLEDSAMYFCASRLTASGELFFGEGSRLTVL.

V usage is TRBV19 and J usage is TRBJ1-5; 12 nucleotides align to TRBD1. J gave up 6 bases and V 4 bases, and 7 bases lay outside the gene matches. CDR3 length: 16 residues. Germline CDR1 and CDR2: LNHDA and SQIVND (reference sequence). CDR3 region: CASSTARDRGPQPQHF. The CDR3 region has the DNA TGTGCCAGTAGTACGGCTAGGGACAGGGGGCCTCAGCCCCAGCATTTT.

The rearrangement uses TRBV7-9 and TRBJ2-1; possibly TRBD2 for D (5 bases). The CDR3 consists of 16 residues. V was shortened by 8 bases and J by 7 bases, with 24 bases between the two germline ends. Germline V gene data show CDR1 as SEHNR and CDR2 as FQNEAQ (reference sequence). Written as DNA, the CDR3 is TGTGCCAGCTTCCCATTCGGACTTCCTCTGGGAAATGAGCAGTTCTTC. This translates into CASFPFGLPLGNEQFF.

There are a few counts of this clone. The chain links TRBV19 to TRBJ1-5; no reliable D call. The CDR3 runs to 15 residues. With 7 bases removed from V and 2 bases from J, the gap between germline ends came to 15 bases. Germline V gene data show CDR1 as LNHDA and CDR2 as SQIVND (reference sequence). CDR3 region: CASTWERWGNQPQHF. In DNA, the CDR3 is TGTGCCAGTACCTGGGAGCGATGGGGCAATCAGCCCCAGCATTTT.

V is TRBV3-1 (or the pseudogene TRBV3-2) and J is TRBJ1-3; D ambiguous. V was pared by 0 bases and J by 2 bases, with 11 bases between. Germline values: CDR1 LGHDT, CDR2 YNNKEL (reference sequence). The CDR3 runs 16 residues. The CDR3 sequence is CASSQDRRLAGNTIYF. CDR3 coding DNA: TGTGCCAGCAGCCAAGATCGGAGGTTGGCTGGAAACACCATATATTTT.

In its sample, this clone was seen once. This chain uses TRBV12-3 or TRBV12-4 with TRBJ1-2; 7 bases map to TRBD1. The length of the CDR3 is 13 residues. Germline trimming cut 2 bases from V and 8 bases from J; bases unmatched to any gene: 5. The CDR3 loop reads CASSLRQGLGYTF. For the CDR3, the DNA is TGTGCCAGCAGTTTAAGACAGGGTCTAGGCTACACCTTC.

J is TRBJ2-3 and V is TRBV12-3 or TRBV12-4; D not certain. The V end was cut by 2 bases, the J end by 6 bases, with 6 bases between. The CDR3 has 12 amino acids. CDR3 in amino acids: CASSLLTDTQYF. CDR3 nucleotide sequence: TGTGCCAGCAGTTTACTTACTGATACGCAGTATTTT.